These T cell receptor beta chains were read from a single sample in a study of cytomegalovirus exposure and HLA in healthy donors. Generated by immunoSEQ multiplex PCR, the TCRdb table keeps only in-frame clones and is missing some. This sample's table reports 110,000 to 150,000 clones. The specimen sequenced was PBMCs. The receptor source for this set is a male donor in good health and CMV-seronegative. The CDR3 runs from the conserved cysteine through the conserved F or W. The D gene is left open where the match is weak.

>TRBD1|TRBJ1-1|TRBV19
CASNDRGLTEAFF
TGTGCCAGTAATGACAGGGGGCTCACTGAAGCTTTCTTT
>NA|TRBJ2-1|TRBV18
CASSPPVPHNEQFF
TGTGCCAGCTCACCCCCGGTACCCCACAATGAGCAGTTCTTC
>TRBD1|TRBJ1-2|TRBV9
CASSLGTAANYGYTF
TGTGCCAGCAGCCTCGGGACAGCTGCTAACTATGGCTACACCTTC
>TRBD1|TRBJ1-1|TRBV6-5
CASSISTGGVTEAFF
TGCGCCAGCAGTATATCGACAGGGGGCGTTACTGAAGCTTTCTTT
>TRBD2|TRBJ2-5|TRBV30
CAWGAWTSVIREETQYF
TGTGCCTGGGGAGCCTGGACTAGCGTGATAAGGGAAGAGACCCAGTACTTC
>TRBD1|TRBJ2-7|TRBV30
CAWNGLGQGEQYF
TGTGCCTGGAATGGTTTGGGACAGGGGGAGCAGTACTTC
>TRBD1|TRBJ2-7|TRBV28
CASSLSPGQGAGTSSYEQYF
TGTGCCAGCAGTCTGTCTCCGGGACAGGGGGCGGGGACTAGCTCCTACGAGCAGTACTTC
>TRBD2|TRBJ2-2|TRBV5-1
CASSLDQGGTGELFF
TGCGCCAGCAGCTTGGATCAGGGAGGGACCGGGGAGCTGTTTTTT
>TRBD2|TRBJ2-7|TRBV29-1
CSVEDGTSGYEQYF
TGCAGCGTTGAAGACGGGACTAGCGGATACGAGCAGTACTTC
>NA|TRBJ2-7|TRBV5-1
CASSPAWESGEQYF
TGCGCCAGCAGCCCAGCGTGGGAGTCGGGCGAGCAGTACTTC
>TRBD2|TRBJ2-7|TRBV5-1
CASGPGLPYEQYF
TGCGCCAGCGGCCCGGGACTACCATACGAGCAGTACTTC
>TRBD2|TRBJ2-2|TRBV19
CASGLAGITGELFF
TGTGCCAGTGGACTAGCGGGGATTACCGGGGAGCTGTTTTTT
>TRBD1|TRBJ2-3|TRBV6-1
CASFRGLSTDTQYF
TGTGCCAGCTTCAGGGGGTTAAGCACAGATACGCAGTATTTT
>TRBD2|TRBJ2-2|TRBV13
CASSLLAGTNTGELFF
TGTGCCAGCAGCCTGCTAGCGGGAACGAACACCGGGGAGCTGTTTTTT
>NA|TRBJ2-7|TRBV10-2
CASSPKYGQYF
TGCGCCAGCAGTCCAAAGTACGGGCAGTACTTC
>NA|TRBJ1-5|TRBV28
CASTRNQPQHF
TGTGCCAGCACCAGGAATCAGCCCCAGCATTTT
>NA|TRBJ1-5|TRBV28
CASSLPEPQHF
TGTGCCAGCAGCCTACCCGAGCCCCAGCATTTT
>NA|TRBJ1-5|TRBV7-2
CASTWAFNQPQHF
TGTGCCAGTACCTGGGCCTTCAATCAGCCCCAGCATTTT
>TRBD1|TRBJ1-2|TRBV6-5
CASSTGTASYGYTF
TGTGCCAGCAGCACCGGGACAGCCTCTTATGGCTACACCTTC
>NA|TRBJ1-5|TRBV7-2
CASRGRGYNQPQHF
TGTGCCAGCCGCGGAAGGGGCTACAATCAGCCCCAGCATTTT
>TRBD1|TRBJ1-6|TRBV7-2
CASSTRQGAVGSPLHF
TGTGCCAGCAGCACCCGACAGGGGGCGGTTGGATCACCCCTCCACTTT
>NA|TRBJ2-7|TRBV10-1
CASSDPAGPHAYEQYF
TGCGCCAGCAGTGACCCGGCGGGGCCTCATGCCTACGAGCAGTACTTC
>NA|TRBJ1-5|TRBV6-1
CASSENWGGQPQHF
TGTGCCAGCAGTGAAAACTGGGGAGGTCAGCCCCAGCATTTT
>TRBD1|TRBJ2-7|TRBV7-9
CASSSTGTYEQYF
TGTGCCAGCAGCTCGACAGGGACCTACGAGCAGTACTTC
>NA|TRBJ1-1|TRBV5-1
CASSLDTGTNTEAFF
TGCGCCAGCAGCTTGGATACAGGGACGAACACTGAAGCTTTCTTT
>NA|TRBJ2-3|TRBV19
CASSRSRLDTQYF
TGTGCCAGTAGTAGGTCGCGACTGGATACGCAGTATTTT
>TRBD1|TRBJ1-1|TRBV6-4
CASSEDRGGTEAFF
TGTGCCAGCAGTGAAGACAGGGGAGGCACTGAAGCTTTCTTT
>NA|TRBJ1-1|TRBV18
CASSPDGSGEVTEAFF
TGTGCCAGCTCACCCGACGGGAGTGGGGAAGTCACTGAAGCTTTCTTT
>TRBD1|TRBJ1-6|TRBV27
CASSPGTALHF
TGTGCCAGCAGTCCGGGGACAGCCCTCCACTTT
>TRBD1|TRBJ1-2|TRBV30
CAWSAPRDRGLYGYTF
TGTGCCTGGAGTGCTCCCCGGGACAGGGGGTTGTATGGCTACACCTTC
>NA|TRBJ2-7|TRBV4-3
CASSQAVGGALYEQYF
TGCGCCAGCAGCCAAGCGGTGGGCGGGGCCCTCTACGAGCAGTACTTC
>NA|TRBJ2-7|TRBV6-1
CASSEWGPRTDEQYF
TGTGCCAGCAGTGAATGGGGGCCGAGGACGGACGAGCAGTACTTC
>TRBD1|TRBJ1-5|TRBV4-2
CASSRLGQGSPVGQPQHF
TGTGCCAGCAGCCGACTGGGACAGGGGAGCCCGGTCGGTCAGCCCCAGCATTTT
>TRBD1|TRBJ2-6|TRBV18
CASSPLQGAVVGANVLTF
TGTGCCAGCTCACCACTACAGGGGGCGGTGGTTGGGGCCAACGTCCTGACTTTC
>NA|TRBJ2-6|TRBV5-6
CASTLGNSGANVLTF
TGTGCCAGCACTCTAGGTAACTCTGGGGCCAACGTCCTGACTTTC
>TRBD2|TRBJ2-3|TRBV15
CATSRPTSGSTDTQYF
TGTGCCACCAGCAGACCAACTAGCGGGAGCACAGATACGCAGTATTTT
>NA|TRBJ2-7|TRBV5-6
CASSSAGADWQYF
TGTGCCAGCAGTTCCGCGGGGGCGGACTGGCAGTACTTC
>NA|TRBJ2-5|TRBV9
CASSVGMRETQYF
TGTGCCAGCAGCGTAGGAATGAGAGAGACCCAGTACTTC
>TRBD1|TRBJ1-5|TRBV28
CASSSRQGGQPQHF
TGTGCCAGCAGTTCCCGACAGGGGGGTCAGCCCCAGCATTTT
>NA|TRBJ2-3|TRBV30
CATIARESTDTQYF
TGTGCCACAATCGCCCGGGAATCCACAGATACGCAGTATTTT
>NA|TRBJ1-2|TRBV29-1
CSVDTYSYGYTF
TGCAGCGTTGACACCTACAGCTATGGCTACACCTTC
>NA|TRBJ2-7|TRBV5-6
CASNLGSPAYEQYF
TGTGCCAGCAACTTGGGGTCTCCCGCCTACGAGCAGTACTTC
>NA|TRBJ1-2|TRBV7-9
CASSYPTWQANYGYTF
TGTGCCAGCAGTTATCCAACGTGGCAGGCCAACTATGGCTACACCTTC
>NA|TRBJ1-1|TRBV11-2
CASSFEAGVEAFF
TGTGCCAGCAGCTTTGAAGCAGGGGTTGAAGCTTTCTTT
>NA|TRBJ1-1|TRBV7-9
CASLLGAGRAFF
TGTGCCAGCCTTTTAGGGGCAGGTCGAGCTTTCTTT
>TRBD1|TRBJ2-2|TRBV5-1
CASSFRTGRDTGELFF
TGCGCCAGCAGCTTTAGGACAGGGCGAGACACCGGGGAGCTGTTTTTT
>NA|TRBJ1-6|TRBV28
CASEQGQGSSYNSPLHF
TGTGCCAGCGAACAAGGGCAGGGAAGCTCCTATAATTCACCCCTCCACTTT
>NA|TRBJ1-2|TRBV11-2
CASSLSGSGGYTF
TGTGCCAGCAGCCTATCAGGGTCCGGCGGCTACACCTTC
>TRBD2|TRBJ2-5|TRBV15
CATSLTRTSAQETQYF
TGTGCCACCAGCCTTACCCGGACTAGCGCCCAAGAGACCCAGTACTTC
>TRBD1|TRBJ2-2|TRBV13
CASSSDPGGSDTGELFF
TGTGCCAGCAGCTCCGACCCAGGGGGCAGTGACACCGGGGAGCTGTTTTTT
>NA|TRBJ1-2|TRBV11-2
CASSVGQNYGYTF
TGTGCCAGCAGCGTCGGACAGAACTATGGCTACACCTTC
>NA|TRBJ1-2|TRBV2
CASSETGYTGRGYTF
TGTGCCAGCAGTGAAACAGGTTATACCGGGAGGGGCTACACCTTC
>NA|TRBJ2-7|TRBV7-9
CASSKYRAAGEQYF
TGTGCCAGCAGCAAATACAGGGCTGCCGGAGAGCAGTACTTC
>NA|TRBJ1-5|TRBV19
CASSGLYSNQPQHF
TGTGCCAGTAGTGGGCTTTATAGCAATCAGCCCCAGCATTTT
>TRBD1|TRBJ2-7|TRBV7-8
CASSPTGMGYEQYF
TGTGCCAGCAGCCCGACAGGGATGGGCTACGAGCAGTACTTC
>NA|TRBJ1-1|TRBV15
CATSGIGDADTEAFF
TGTGCCACCAGCGGAATAGGGGATGCGGACACTGAAGCTTTCTTT
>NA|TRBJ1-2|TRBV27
CASSFQRDYGYTF
TGTGCCAGCAGTTTTCAGCGGGACTATGGCTACACCTTC
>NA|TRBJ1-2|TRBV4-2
CASSQDWRGNYGYTF
TGTGCCAGCAGCCAAGATTGGCGGGGTAACTATGGCTACACCTTC
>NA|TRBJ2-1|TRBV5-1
CASRPFGGKQFF
TGCGCCAGCAGACCTTTCGGCGGCAAGCAGTTCTTC
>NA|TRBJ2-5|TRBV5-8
CASSYAKEEQETQYF
TGTGCCAGCAGCTATGCCAAGGAGGAGCAAGAGACCCAGTACTTC